Listed below are T cell receptor beta chains from one sample, sequenced in a study of blood T cells in healthy people across ages. One entry per CDR3 protein results from TCRdb running MiXCR on the 5' RACE reads. The sample records 870,000 or so distinct CDR3 sequences, 25% to 35% being singletons. The material sequenced was blood. Receptor source: a woman aged 80 or over in good health. CDR3s leave out the opening cysteine and the closing phenylalanine or tryptophan.

v_call	cdr3_aa
TRBV25-1	ASSDILGPKETQY
TRBV10-3	AISELGSNSPLH
TRBV28	ASSLGGQHYGYT
TRBV7-9	ASSLAQALGNNGYT
TRBV20-1	SAARQGASSYEQY
TRBV7-9	ASRRTALQETQY
TRBV30	AWSERGWGEQF
TRBV7-2	ASSLVGQVTDTQY
TRBV7-2	ASSSASSSYEQY
TRBV3-1	ASSPRGSGVDTQY
TRBV5-1	ASSLVADYTEAF
TRBV6-4	ASLEVGETQY
TRBV4-2	ASSQDGSSGRQETQY
TRBV6-2/TRBV6-3	ASSILAGGSGELF
TRBV7-9	ASSLAGGNAEAF
TRBV3-1	ASSQDRATNEKLF
TRBV28	ASSSRSGGAVETQY
TRBV7-9	ASSDHRQATDTQY
TRBV6-1	ASSRTRGQAPETQY
TRBV5-5	ASSLVAMSGATGERF
TRBV7-2	ASSPTRDINTEAF
TRBV6-2/TRBV6-3	ASSPGERTQY
TRBV12-3/TRBV12-4	ASSRGTTDTQY
TRBV19	ASSIDRVSEAF
TRBV20-1	SGGGTEAF
TRBV19	ASSPGGGLPDTQY
TRBV6-2/TRBV6-3	ASSSLLSFTDTQY
TRBV28	ASSEGTGYT
TRBV12-3/TRBV12-4	ASSRQLSSSGYGYT
TRBV20-1	SASYRATNEKLF
TRBV6-5	ASSYRVDSGYT
TRBV15	ATDRDRGRSTEAF
TRBV6-2/TRBV6-3	ASSRNRGGNTGELF
TRBV7-2	ASSQGRQGAYEQY
TRBV9	ASSPGDGYGYT
TRBV5-8	ASSLELVGEQF
TRBV5-1	ASSFHDGNYGYT
TRBV3-1	ASSQVWTTYNEQF
TRBV20-1	SASHMERGPIQY
TRBV9	ASSVGGELF
TRBV7-8	ASSLFGVPGQANYGYT
TRBV12-3/TRBV12-4	ASSLEGRMGIQY
TRBV28	ASSFGVAGNQETQY
TRBV27	ASTGDRVGEQF
TRBV27	ASSLLAGPGLAGGLEQF
TRBV6-2/TRBV6-3	ASSYTLRARANQPQH
TRBV1	TSKQGNYGYT
TRBV12-3/TRBV12-4	ASSFGRTNYGYT
TRBV11-2	ASSRRPQRSSSTDTQY
TRBV24-1	ATSGRLAGGLGTGELF
TRBV7-9	ASSFVSGSYEQY
TRBV10-3	AISGGGETQY
TRBV28	ATPASGGSGEQY
TRBV18	ASSATKGSADTQY
TRBV4-2	ASSRSGQGSRGAF